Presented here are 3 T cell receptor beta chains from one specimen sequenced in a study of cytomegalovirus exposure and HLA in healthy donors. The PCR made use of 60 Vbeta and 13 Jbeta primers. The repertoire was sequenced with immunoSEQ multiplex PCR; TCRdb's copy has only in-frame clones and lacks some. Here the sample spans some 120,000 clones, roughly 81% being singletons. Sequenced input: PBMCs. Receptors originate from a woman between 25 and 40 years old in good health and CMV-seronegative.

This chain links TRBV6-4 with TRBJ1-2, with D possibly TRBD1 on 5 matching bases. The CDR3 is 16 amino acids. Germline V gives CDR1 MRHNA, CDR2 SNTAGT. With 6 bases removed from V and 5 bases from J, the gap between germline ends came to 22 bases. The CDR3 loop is CASSLRGTVGVYGYTF. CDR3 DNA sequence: TGTGCCAGCAGCTTACGAGGAACAGTAGGGGTATATGGCTACACCTTC.

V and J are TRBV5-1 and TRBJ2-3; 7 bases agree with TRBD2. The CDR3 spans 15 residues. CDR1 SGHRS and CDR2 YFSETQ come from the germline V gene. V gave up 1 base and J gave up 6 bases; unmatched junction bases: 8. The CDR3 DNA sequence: TGCGCCAGCAGCTTGATGGGGGAGGGCCGTGATACGCAGTATTTT. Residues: CASSLMGEGRDTQYF.

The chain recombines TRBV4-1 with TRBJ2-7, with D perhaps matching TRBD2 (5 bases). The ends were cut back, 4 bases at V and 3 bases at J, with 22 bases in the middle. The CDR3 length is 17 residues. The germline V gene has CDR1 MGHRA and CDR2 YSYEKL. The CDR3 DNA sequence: TGCGCCAGCAGCCCCTCCGGTACACAGTTCGGGGTCTACGAGCAGTACTTC. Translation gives CASSPSGTQFGVYEQYF.